Below, one T cell receptor (beta chain) is given with its context. The antigen this receptor binds is unknown. Nothing much larger sits one base from this clone, and base qualities are not available. This entry comes from a study of T cell responses to AZD1222 COVID-19 vaccine (dated by TCRdb to about 2021). Notes on the research overall: AZD1222 recipients with second doses at about 4 weeks or about 12 weeks were pooled, because spike-specific TCR depth and breadth did not differ between schedules. TCR sequencing was performed for 230 to 250 trial participants, of whom 200 to 210 were given two doses of AZD1222 and roughly 25 were given two doses of MenACWY control vaccine. Trial participants were enrolled by age into 18-55, 56-69 and 70-plus year subgroups, with roughly 160, 29 and 62 TCR-sequenced participants respectively. Findings and caveats that apply to the study as a whole: Participants were mostly white British and included more females than males, and it was suggested by the authors that clonal diversity may have been underestimated. Reportedly, almost half of the unique spike-specific TCRs recognized epitopes lying outside the regions that are mutated in the B.1.351 and B.1.1.7 variants. Conclusions about previously exposed vaccinees are limited because only a handful of AZD1222 recipients were SARS-CoV-2 seropositive at baseline. Vaccine-associated CD4 TCRs spanned the whole spike protein, with dominant responses in regions 160-218 and 743-854. The 56-69-year group was small, and its depth increase did not reach significance, likely because of low power. No day 14 peak-response samples were available, so repertoires were characterized only after the peak T cell response. A significant rise in spike-specific TCR breadth and depth was observed after two AZD1222 doses relative to day 0 and relative to MenACWY recipients.

The CDR3 regions of human TCRbeta chains were analyzed by immunosequencing. As for how the authors treated the data: TCRs in the repertoires were matched against a reference library of SARS-CoV-2-specific TCRs that had been generated with the MIRA antigen-specificity platform. Breadth meant the fraction of unique TCRs that were SARS-CoV-2-associated, whereas depth meant the fraction of total T cells that were SARS-CoV-2-associated. Each spike-specific TCR was assigned to its reactive spike region and to a CD4 or CD8 class using the MIRA data. Log10-transformed breadth and depth values were compared by one-way ANOVA with Sidak's multiple comparisons tests. The source is immuneACCESS, and TCRdb retained only in-frame sequences with V and J called. Part of the clones is not carried over; for the studies checked, unresolved V genes explain less than half of this, and the remainder is unexplained. V and J calls and clone size follow that table, whereas D and trimming were derived from the DNA. This sample lists 120,000 or so clones; about 90% were detected once. The top ten clones comprise about 9.4% of the sample.

Read against the paper, the sample's time point label means: baseline before first vaccination. Vaccinee samples were obtained from the UK trials COV001 and COV002, which included a single-blind randomized controlled phase 2/3 trial of AZD1222 (ChAdOx1 nCoV-19) in healthy adults. Trial participant PBMC samples were collected at day 0 and day 28 after the second dose for TCRbeta chain sequencing. Germline trimming: 6 bases from V, 6 bases from J; junction bases outside gene matches: 5. The germline V gene provides CDR1 SQVTM and CDR2 ANQGSEA. From the cysteine up to the phenylalanine, the CDR3 has a length of 13 residues. The only DNA kept is the CDR3, 39 bases in frame from the first base.

Sample: peripheral blood, taken on day 0 of AZD1222 vaccination. The receptor's source is an adult in good health. This sequence uses TRBV29-1 and TRBJ2-3; 11 bases in the junction line up with TRBD2. For the CDR3, the sequence is CSVIAGGSDTQYF. The DNA sequence is as follows: TGCAGCGTCATAGCGGGGGGGTCGGATACGCAGTATTTT.